This T cell receptor (beta chain) comes out of a study of blood T cell repertoires in COVID-19. Study-level background: Both acute and convalescent COVID-19 samples were obtained from the United States, Italy and Spain. Sample material is recorded as cDNA or gDNA derived from T cells, B-cell-depleted T cells, or PBMCs.

How the authors handled the data: Nucleated cell number was recorded as an estimate derived from reference gene primer amplification. The assay was immunoSEQ multiplex PCR, and TCRdb's table has in-frame clones only and misses some. That table is the source of V, J and clone size, and D and trimming were worked out from the DNA. The sample records around 70,000 clones, about nine tenths being singletons. V lost 6 bases and J 3 bases, leaving 13 bases between the germline ends. CDR1 is LNHDA, CDR2 SQIVND, per germline (reference sequence). The CDR3 is 14 amino acids. Material for sequencing was peripheral blood. The clonotype originates from a man aged 45-60 years with active COVID-19. This chain joins TRBV19 and TRBJ2-3, with D hard to call. CDR3 DNA: TGTGCCAGTAGCTTTCGGGTTCCTACAGATACGCAGTATTTT. Translating gives CASSFRVPTDTQYF.